What follows are 32 T cell receptor beta chains derived from one specimen sequenced in a study of control samples from healthy donors and cancer patients. The repertoire was sequenced with immunoSEQ multiplex PCR; TCRdb's copy has only in-frame clones and lacks some. This table holds approximately 170,000 clones, approximately 90% found once. What was sequenced was blood. The origin of the receptors is a woman younger than 45 in good health.

The J gene is TRBJ2-5, the V gene TRBV7-2; 8 nucleotides align to TRBD2. V gave up 5 bases and J gave up 4 bases; unmatched junction bases: 3. CDR3 size: 13 residues. The V gene's germline CDR1 is SGHTA and CDR2 FQGNSA. Here the CDR3 reads CASSTTSVETQYF. The DNA of the CDR3 is TGTGCCAGCAGCACGACTAGCGTAGAGACCCAGTACTTC.

In DNA form, the CDR3 reads TGTGCCAGCCTGGAGGGGCGGGACCTAGGGGGCTACACCTTC. It yields the protein CASLEGRDLGGYTF. This chain uses TRBV28 with TRBJ1-2, with D tentatively TRBD1 (5 bases). CDR3 length: 14 amino acids. V shed 8 bases and J shed 8 bases, with 21 bases lying between them. Germline V CDR1 and CDR2: MDHEN, SYDVKM.

The J gene is TRBJ1-3, the V gene TRBV2; D is uncertain. The ends were cut back, 5 bases at V and 0 bases at J, with 14 bases in the middle. The CDR3 consists of 16 residues. Germline V CDR1 and CDR2: SNHLY, FYNNEI. DNA for the CDR3: TGTGCCAGCAGTCTAAACGCCCGGAGCTCTGGAAACACCATATATTTT. It codes for CASSLNARSSGNTIYF.

This rearrangement joins TRBV29-1 to TRBJ2-4; the D gene could be TRBD1 or TRBD2 (5 bases each). Per the germline V gene, CDR1 is SQVTM and CDR2 is ANQGSEA. The CDR3 spans 11 residues. Trimming left V 7 bases short and J 10 bases short, with 14 bases between. In DNA, the CDR3 is TGCAGCGGGGGGACCGACGTTATTCAGTACTTC. Protein sequence: CSGGTDVIQYF.

The CDR3 coding sequence is TGCGCCAGCAGCCCTGCGGAGGCCTACGAGCAGTACTTC. Residues: CASSPAEAYEQYF. The genes are TRBV5-1 and TRBJ2-7; D possibly corresponds to TRBD2 (5 bases). CDR1 is SGHRS and CDR2 is YFSETQ in the germline V gene. The CDR3 spans 13 residues. Deletions cut 4 bases from V and 2 bases from J, with 10 bases between.

The rearrangement uses TRBV19 and TRBJ1-3, with TRBD1 matching 9 bases. Per the germline V gene, CDR1 is LNHDA and CDR2 is SQIVND (reference sequence). With 5 bases clipped from V and 11 bases from J, the junction kept 7 bases outside the gene matches. The CDR3 runs to 13 residues. As DNA, the CDR3 is TGTGCCAGTAGTTTCGGGACAGGGAAGGCCATATATTTT. Translating gives CASSFGTGKAIYF. The whole variable domain, filled in from reference TRBV19 and TRBJ1-3, reads DGGITQSPKYLFRKEGQNVTLSCEQNLNHDAMYWYRQDPGQGLRLIYYSQIVNDFQKGDIAEGYSVSREKKESFPLTVTSAQKNPTAFYLCASSFGTGKAIYFGEGSWLTVV.

The rearrangement uses TRBV3-1 (or the pseudogene TRBV3-2) and TRBJ2-7; D is uncertain. The CDR3 consists of 14 residues. Deletions cut 3 bases from V and 3 bases from J, with 12 bases between. Per germline, CDR1 LGHDT and CDR2 YNNKEL (reference sequence). CDR3: CASSHTGLYYEQYF. For the CDR3, the DNA is TGTGCCAGCAGCCACACCGGCCTATACTACGAGCAGTACTTC.

The rearrangement uses TRBV4-1 and TRBJ1-3; maybe TRBD1 (6 bases). There are 16 residues in the CDR3. V lost 1 base and J 3 bases, leaving 13 bases between the germline ends. Germline-derived CDR1 and CDR2 are MGHRA and YSYEKL. The CDR3 DNA sequence: TGCGCCAGCAGCCAAGGGGGGCGGGGTGGTGGAAACACCATATATTTT. It codes for CASSQGGRGGGNTIYF.

This chain uses TRBV4-2 with TRBJ2-5; 13 nucleotides agree with TRBD2. With 3 bases clipped from V and 1 base from J, the junction kept 8 bases outside the gene matches. CDR1 LGHNA and CDR2 YNFKEQ come from the germline V gene. CDR3 length: 18 residues. The CDR3 nucleotides read TGTGCCAGCAGCCACAGACTAGCGGGAGGTGGGGCCCAAGAGACCCAGTACTTC. It codes for CASSHRLAGGGAQETQYF.

The V gene is TRBV4-1, the J gene TRBJ2-5, with D unresolved. The CDR3 is 14 residues long. Deletions cut 1 base from V and 2 bases from J, with 8 bases between. Germline values: CDR1 MGHRA, CDR2 YSYEKL. The CDR3 sequence is CASSQGTPQETQYF. The DNA for the CDR3 is TGCGCCAGCAGCCAAGGAACGCCTCAAGAGACCCAGTACTTC.

J is TRBJ2-2 and V is TRBV25-1; 15 bases are a match to TRBD2. The V and J ends lost 4 bases and 7 bases, in that order; junction bases with no gene match: 1. The V gene's germline CDR1 is MGHDK and CDR2 SYGVNS. CDR3 size: 15 residues. The DNA for the CDR3 is TGTGCCAGCAGTGGGGGACTAGCGGGAGGCGGGGAGCTGTTTTTT. Translated: CASSGGLAGGGELFF.

The chain recombines TRBV4-1 with TRBJ2-5, with a possible D match to TRBD2 (5 bases). V was shortened by 1 base and J by 6 bases, with 6 bases between the two germline ends. This CDR3 spans 12 amino acids. Germline CDR1 and CDR2: MGHRA and YSYEKL. This CDR3 reads CASSQVAQTQYF. In nucleotides, the CDR3 is TGCGCCAGCAGCCAAGTAGCGCAGACCCAGTACTTC.

The chain uses TRBV27 and TRBJ1-1; D is undetermined. This CDR3 has 17 amino acids. V was cut by 0 bases and J by 2 bases, with 16 bases left in between. The germline gives CDR1 MNHEY, CDR2 SMNVEV (reference sequence). CDR3 region: CASSLSSPRMDNTEAFF. For the CDR3, the DNA is TGTGCCAGCAGTTTATCGAGTCCCAGGATGGATAACACTGAAGCTTTCTTT.

The DNA of the CDR3 is TGTGCCAGCAGGGGACCCGCGATGTACAATGAGCAGTTCTTC. This codes for CASRGPAMYNEQFF. This rearrangement joins TRBV13 to TRBJ2-1; D is possibly TRBD1 or TRBD2 (5 bases each). The V and J ends lost 6 bases and 4 bases respectively, with 13 bases between them. The CDR3 loop spans 14 amino acids. Germline V gene data show CDR1 as PRHDT and CDR2 as FYEKMQ (reference sequence).

V is TRBV6-2 or TRBV6-3 and J is TRBJ2-3; D call uncertain. V was pared by 4 bases and J by 0 bases, with 17 bases between. Germline V gene lookup returns CDR1 MNHEY and CDR2 SVGEGT. CDR3 length: 17 residues. The CDR3 nucleotides read TGTGCCAGCAGTTGGGGTTTCTCAAAGCCTAGCACAGATACGCAGTATTTT. Amino acids: CASSWGFSKPSTDTQYF.

The V call is TRBV28, the J call TRBJ2-1, with D possibly being TRBD1 (6 bases). CDR1 and CDR2 from the germline V gene are MDHEN and SYDVKM. The CDR3 has 16 amino acids. With 6 bases removed from V and 6 bases from J, the gap between germline ends came to 21 bases. The CDR3 DNA reads TGTGCCAGCAGCCCCGGACTCAGGGGCCTGGGCAATGAGCAGTTCTTC. Translation gives CASSPGLRGLGNEQFF.

This clone was seen more than once but under ten times. V gene TRBV19 combines with J gene TRBJ1-1; D unresolved. V was clipped by 2 bases and J by 0 bases, with 13 bases between them. The CDR3 consists of 16 residues. Germline V gene sequence: CDR1 LNHDA, CDR2 SQIVND (reference sequence). In DNA, the CDR3 is TGTGCCAGTAGTATAAAGAGTGATATTTTGAACACTGAAGCTTTCTTT. Translated, it gives CASSIKSDILNTEAFF.

The chain joins TRBV6-4 to TRBJ2-1; D unresolved. The germline V and J ends were trimmed by 4 bases and 5 bases, with 3 bases remaining between them. This CDR3 has 11 residues. Germline V lookup: CDR1 MRHNA, CDR2 SNTAGT. The CDR3 bases are TGTGCCAGCAGTGTACACAATGAGCAGTTCTTC. Its translation is CASSVHNEQFF.

CDR3 residues: CASTVPSSGSAADTQYF. The CDR3 DNA sequence: TGTGCCAGTACCGTCCCCTCTAGCGGGAGTGCCGCAGATACGCAGTATTTT. The chain employs TRBV19 and TRBJ2-3; 10 bases align to TRBD2. The CDR3 is 17 amino acids. Losses at the gene ends were 7 bases for V and 4 bases for J; bases not matched to a gene: 14. Germline loops: CDR1 LNHDA, CDR2 SQIVND (reference sequence).

This clone came up once. The rearrangement joins TRBV27 to TRBJ2-3; D call uncertain. Per the germline V gene, CDR1 is MNHEY and CDR2 is SMNVEV (reference sequence). This CDR3 comprises 18 residues. With 2 bases removed from V and 4 bases from J, the gap between germline ends came to 22 bases. DNA of the CDR3: TGTGCCAGCAGTTTAAAGATGGGAACGAAATATAGGGCAGATACGCAGTATTTT. Residues: CASSLKMGTKYRADTQYF.

This chain uses TRBV27 with TRBJ2-3; D gene uncertain. Per germline, CDR1 MNHEY and CDR2 SMNVEV (reference sequence). V was trimmed by 2 bases and J by 3 bases, leaving 6 bases between them. CDR3 size: 13 residues. CDR3 region: CASSLGGTDTQYF. The CDR3 DNA follows: TGTGCCAGCAGTTTAGGCGGTACAGATACGCAGTATTTT.

This clone was counted a single time. The V call is TRBV19, the J call TRBJ2-3; 15 bases line up with TRBD2. V was pared by 4 bases and J by 4 bases, with 6 bases of the junction left unmatched. CDR1 is LNHDA and CDR2 is SQIVND in the germline V gene (reference sequence). This CDR3 has 17 amino acids. CDR3 DNA: TGTGCCAGTAGTACACCAGGACTAGCGGGAGGGGCAGATACGCAGTATTTT. Encoded protein: CASSTPGLAGGADTQYF.

The rearrangement joins TRBV7-8 to TRBJ2-1; D is possibly TRBD1 (6 bases). Trimming took off 4 bases at V and 4 bases at J, with 17 bases between the two ends. CDR1 and CDR2 (germline): SGHVS, FQNEAQ. The CDR3 consists of 16 residues. CDR3 DNA sequence: TGTGCCAGCAGCTCCGCAGGGGAGCGGCCTTACAATGAGCAGTTCTTC. It specifies CASSSAGERPYNEQFF.

CDR3 sequence (DNA): TGTGCCAGCAGGTTTCCCGGCGGCGGGAGGGCCAACGAGCAGTACTTC. Protein product: CASRFPGGGRANEQYF. The chain uses TRBV28 and TRBJ2-7; 9 nucleotides agree with TRBD2. The V gene end was trimmed by 6 bases and the J gene end by 5 bases; junction bases not matched to a gene: 14. CDR1 is MDHEN and CDR2 is SYDVKM in the germline V gene. This CDR3 contains 16 residues.

The rearrangement links TRBV27 to TRBJ1-1; D remains ambiguous. This CDR3 has 13 amino acids. Looked up from germline, CDR1 is MNHEY and CDR2 is SMNVEV (reference sequence). V was trimmed by 6 bases and J by 4 bases, leaving 12 bases between them. The CDR3 protein is CASRGDGGTEAFF. As DNA, the CDR3 is TGTGCCAGCAGAGGAGACGGTGGCACTGAAGCTTTCTTT.

The chain is built from TRBV9 and TRBJ2-2, with 8 bases identical to TRBD1. V was clipped by 3 bases and J by 6 bases; unmatched bases: 4. CDR3 length: 14 amino acids. Germline CDR1 and CDR2: SGDLS and YYNGEE. CDR3 sequence: CASSGTGFAGELFF. The CDR3 DNA sequence: TGTGCCAGCAGCGGGACAGGGTTTGCCGGGGAGCTGTTTTTT.

This chain links TRBV28 with TRBJ2-7, with 7 bases matching TRBD1. Per the germline V gene, CDR1 is MDHEN and CDR2 is SYDVKM. V dropped 1 base and J dropped 3; count of bases not matched to a gene: 3. The CDR3 contains 14 residues. CDR3 region: CASSLFDRVYEQYF. Written as DNA, the CDR3 is TGTGCCAGCAGTTTATTTGACAGGGTCTACGAGCAGTACTTC.

This chain links TRBV28 with TRBJ2-7, with TRBD2 as a possible D gene (6 bases). V was shortened by 2 bases and J by 7 bases, with 12 bases between the two germline ends. Per the germline V gene, CDR1 is MDHEN and CDR2 is SYDVKM. This CDR3 comprises 13 residues. This CDR3 reads CASSLPGANEQYF. The CDR3 DNA reads as TGTGCCAGCAGTTTACCGGGAGCGAATGAGCAGTACTTC.

This clone came up once. CDR3 protein: CASSRTGDSGANVLTF. DNA of the CDR3: TGTGCCAGCAGCCGGACAGGGGACTCTGGGGCCAACGTCCTGACTTTC. This sequence joins TRBV4-2 and TRBJ2-6; 9 bases map to TRBD1. CDR1 is LGHNA and CDR2 is YNFKEQ in the germline V gene. With 4 bases clipped from V and 0 bases from J, the junction kept 1 base outside the gene matches. The CDR3 consists of 16 residues.

The V call is TRBV6-6, the J call TRBJ1-1; D possibly corresponds to TRBD1 (5 bases). The CDR3 sequence is 16 residues long. V dropped 0 bases and J dropped 2 bases, with 13 bases sitting between them. Per germline, CDR1 MNHNY and CDR2 SVGAGI (reference sequence). CDR3 sequence reads: CASSYSPRQRNTEAFF. CDR3 coding DNA: TGTGCCAGCAGTTACTCTCCGCGACAGAGAAACACTGAAGCTTTCTTT.

CDR3 amino acids: CASSPLAGSTYEQYF. The CDR3 DNA is TGTGCCAGCAGCCCACTAGCGGGATCGACCTACGAGCAGTACTTC. J is TRBJ2-7 and V is TRBV7-3, with 10 nucleotides matching TRBD2. Trimming at V came to 5 bases and at J to 2 bases, leaving 6 bases not matched to a gene. This CDR3 has 15 amino acids. Germline CDR1 and CDR2: SGHTA and FQGTGA. The whole variable domain, filled in from reference TRBV7-3 and TRBJ2-7, reads GAGVSQTPSNKVTEKGKYVELRCDPISGHTALYWYRQSLGQGPEFLIYFQGTGAADDSGLPNDRFFAVRPEGSVSTLKIQRTERGDSAVYLCASSPLAGSTYEQYFGPGTRLTVT.

This clone was observed once. The J gene is TRBJ1-1, the V gene TRBV10-3, with 9 bases lining up with TRBD1. The CDR3 is 15 amino acids. Germline V gene sequence: CDR1 ENHRY, CDR2 SYGVKD. The junction had 7 bases not matched to a gene; V was cut back by 6 bases and J by 2 bases. This chain's CDR3 is CAIRASGQGNTEAFF. The DNA for the CDR3 is TGTGCCATCAGGGCCTCGGGACAGGGTAACACTGAAGCTTTCTTT.